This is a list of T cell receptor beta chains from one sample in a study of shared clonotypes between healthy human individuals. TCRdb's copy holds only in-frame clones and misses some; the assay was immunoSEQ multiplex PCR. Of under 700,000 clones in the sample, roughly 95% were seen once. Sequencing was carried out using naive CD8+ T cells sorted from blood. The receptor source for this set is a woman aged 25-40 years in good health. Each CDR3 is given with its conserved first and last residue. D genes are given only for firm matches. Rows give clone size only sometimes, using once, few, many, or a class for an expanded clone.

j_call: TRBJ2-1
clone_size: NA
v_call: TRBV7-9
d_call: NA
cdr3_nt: TGTGCCAGCAGCTTAGGATACGTTGCCTACAATGAGCAGTTCTTC
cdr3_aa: CASSLGYVAYNEQFF

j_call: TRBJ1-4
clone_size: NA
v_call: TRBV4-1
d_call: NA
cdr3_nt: TGCGCCAGCAGCCTTAGACCGCCCTTGAGGGTAAAACTGTTTTTT
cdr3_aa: CASSLRPPLRVKLFF

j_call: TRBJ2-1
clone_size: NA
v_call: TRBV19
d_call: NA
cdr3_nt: TGTGCCAGTAGTATAGGCTACAATGAGCAGTTCTTC
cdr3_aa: CASSIGYNEQFF

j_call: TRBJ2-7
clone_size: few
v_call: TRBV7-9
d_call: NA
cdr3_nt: TGTGCCAGCAGCTCAAATACCTACGAGCAGTACTTC
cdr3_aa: CASSSNTYEQYF

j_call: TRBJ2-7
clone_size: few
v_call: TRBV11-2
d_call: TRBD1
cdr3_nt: TGTGCCAGCAGCACATACTCCGGGACAGGCTACGAGCAGTACTTC
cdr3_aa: CASSTYSGTGYEQYF

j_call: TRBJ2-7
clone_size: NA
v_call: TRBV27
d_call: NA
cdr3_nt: TGTGCCAGCAGTTTTGGTCGGACCTACGAGCAGTACTTC
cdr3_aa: CASSFGRTYEQYF

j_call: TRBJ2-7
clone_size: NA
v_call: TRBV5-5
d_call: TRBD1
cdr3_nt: TGTGCCAGCAGAATCCAGGGGGCCCCCTACTACGAGCAGTACTTC
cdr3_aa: CASRIQGAPYYEQYF

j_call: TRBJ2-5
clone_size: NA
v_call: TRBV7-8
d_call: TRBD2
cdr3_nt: TGTGCCAGCAGCTTACTAGCGGGAACGGAGACCCAGTACTTC
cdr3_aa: CASSLLAGTETQYF

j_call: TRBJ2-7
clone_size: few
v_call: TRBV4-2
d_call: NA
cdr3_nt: TGTGCCAGCAGCCAAGACACCTACGAGCAGTACTTC
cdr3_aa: CASSQDTYEQYF

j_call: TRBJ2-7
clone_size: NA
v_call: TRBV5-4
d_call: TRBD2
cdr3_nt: TGTGCCAGCAGCTCACGTTCTGGACTAGTAGATCCCTACGAGCAGTACTTC
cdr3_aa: CASSSRSGLVDPYEQYF

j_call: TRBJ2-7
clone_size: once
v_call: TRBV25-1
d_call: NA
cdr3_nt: TGTGCCAGCGCCGACAGCCCCTACGAGCAGTACTTC
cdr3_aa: CASADSPYEQYF

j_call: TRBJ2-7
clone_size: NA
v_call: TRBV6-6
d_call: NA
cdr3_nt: TGTGCCAGCAGTTACTCTCCTAGCGAGCAGTACTTC
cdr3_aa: CASSYSPSEQYF